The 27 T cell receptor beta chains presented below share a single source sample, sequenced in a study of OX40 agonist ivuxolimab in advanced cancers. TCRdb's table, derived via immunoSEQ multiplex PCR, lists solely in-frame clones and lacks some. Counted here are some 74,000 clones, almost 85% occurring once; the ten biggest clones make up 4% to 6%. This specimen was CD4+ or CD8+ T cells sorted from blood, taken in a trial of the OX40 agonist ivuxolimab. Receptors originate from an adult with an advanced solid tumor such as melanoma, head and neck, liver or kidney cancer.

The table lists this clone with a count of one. This chain's CDR3 is CASSHRTGALAGVYEQYF. For the CDR3, the DNA is TGTGCCAGCAGCCACCGGACAGGGGCTCTAGCGGGAGTTTACGAGCAGTACTTC. The rearrangement uses TRBV13 and TRBJ2-7, with TRBD2 as a possible D gene (10 bases). This CDR3 spans 18 amino acids. Germline CDR1 reads PRHDT; CDR2 reads FYEKMQ (reference sequence). Trimming pared 5 bases from V and 4 bases from J, leaving 27 bases between.

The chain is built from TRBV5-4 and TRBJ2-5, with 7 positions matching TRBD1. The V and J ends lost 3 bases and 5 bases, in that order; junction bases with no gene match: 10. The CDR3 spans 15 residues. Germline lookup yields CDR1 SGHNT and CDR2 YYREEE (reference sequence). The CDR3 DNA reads TGTGCCAGCAGCTCGCCGACAGGGCCGGGGGAGACCCAGTACTTC. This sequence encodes CASSSPTGPGETQYF.

Written as DNA, the CDR3 is TGCGCCAGCAGCCAAATACAGGGCCTTGAAGCTTTCTTT. It codes for CASSQIQGLEAFF. The chain employs TRBV4-1 and TRBJ1-1, with a possible D match to TRBD1 (6 bases). Germline V gives CDR1 MGHRA, CDR2 YSYEKL. The CDR3 sequence is 13 residues long. Trimming took off 2 bases at V and 7 bases at J, with 11 bases between the two ends.

This CDR3 reads CASSESLGPEAFF. CDR3 coding DNA: TGTGCCAGCAGTGAATCCTTGGGGCCTGAAGCTTTCTTT. The rearrangement uses TRBV6-1 and TRBJ1-1; D perhaps matches TRBD1 (5 bases). Trimming cost V 2 bases and J 6 bases, with 10 bases left between them. From germline, CDR1 is MNHNS and CDR2 SASEGT. CDR3 size: 13 residues.

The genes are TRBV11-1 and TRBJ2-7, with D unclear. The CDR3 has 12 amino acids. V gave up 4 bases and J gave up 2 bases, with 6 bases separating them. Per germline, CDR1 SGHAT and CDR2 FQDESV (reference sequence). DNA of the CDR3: TGTGCCAGCAGCTCGTTCACCTACGAGCAGTACTTC. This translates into CASSSFTYEQYF.

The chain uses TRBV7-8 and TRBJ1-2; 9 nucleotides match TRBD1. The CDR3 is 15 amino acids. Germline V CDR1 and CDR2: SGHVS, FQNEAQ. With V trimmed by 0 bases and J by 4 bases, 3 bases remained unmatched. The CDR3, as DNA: TGTGCCAGCAGCTTAGCCCCGACAGGGGGCTATGGCTACACCTTC. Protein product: CASSLAPTGGYGYTF.

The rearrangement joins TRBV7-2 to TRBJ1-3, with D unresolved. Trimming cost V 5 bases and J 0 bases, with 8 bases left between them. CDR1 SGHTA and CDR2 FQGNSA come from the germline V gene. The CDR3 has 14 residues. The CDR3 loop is CASSAYYSGNTIYF. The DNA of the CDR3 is TGTGCCAGCAGCGCATATTACTCTGGAAACACCATATATTTT.

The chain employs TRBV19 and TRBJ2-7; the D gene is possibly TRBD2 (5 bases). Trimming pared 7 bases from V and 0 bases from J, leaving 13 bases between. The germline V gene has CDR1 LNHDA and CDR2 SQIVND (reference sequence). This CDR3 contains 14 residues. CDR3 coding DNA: TGTGCCAGTAATAGAGGGCTTCTCTCCTACGAGCAGTACTTC. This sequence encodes CASNRGLLSYEQYF.

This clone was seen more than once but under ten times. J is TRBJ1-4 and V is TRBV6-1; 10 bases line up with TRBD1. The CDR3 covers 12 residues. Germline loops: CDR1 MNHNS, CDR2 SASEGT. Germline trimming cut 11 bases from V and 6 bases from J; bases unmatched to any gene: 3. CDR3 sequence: CAGGTGDEKLFF. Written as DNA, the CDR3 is TGTGCCGGCGGGACAGGGGATGAAAAACTGTTTTTT.

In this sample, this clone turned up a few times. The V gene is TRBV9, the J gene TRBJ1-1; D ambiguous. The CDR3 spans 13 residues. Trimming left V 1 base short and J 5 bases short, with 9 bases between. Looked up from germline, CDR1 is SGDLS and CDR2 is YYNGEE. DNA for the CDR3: TGTGCCAGCAGCGTAACCCCTATGACTGAAGCTTTCTTT. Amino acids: CASSVTPMTEAFF.

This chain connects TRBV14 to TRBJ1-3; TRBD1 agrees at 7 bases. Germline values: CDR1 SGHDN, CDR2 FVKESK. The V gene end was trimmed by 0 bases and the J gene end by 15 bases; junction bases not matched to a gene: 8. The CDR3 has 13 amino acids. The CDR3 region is CASSQDLDRPGYF. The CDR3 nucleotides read TGTGCCAGCAGCCAAGATCTGGACAGGCCGGGATATTTT.

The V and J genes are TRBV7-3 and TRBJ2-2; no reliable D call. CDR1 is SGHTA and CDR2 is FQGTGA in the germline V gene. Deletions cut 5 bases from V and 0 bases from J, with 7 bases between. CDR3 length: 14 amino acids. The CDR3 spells CASSPSTNTGELFF. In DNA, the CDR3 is TGTGCCAGCAGCCCCTCTACGAACACCGGGGAGCTGTTTTTT. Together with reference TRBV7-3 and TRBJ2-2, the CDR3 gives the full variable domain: GAGVSQTPSNKVTEKGKYVELRCDPISGHTALYWYRQSLGQGPEFLIYFQGTGAADDSGLPNDRFFAVRPEGSVSTLKIQRTERGDSAVYLCASSPSTNTGELFFGEGSRLTVL.

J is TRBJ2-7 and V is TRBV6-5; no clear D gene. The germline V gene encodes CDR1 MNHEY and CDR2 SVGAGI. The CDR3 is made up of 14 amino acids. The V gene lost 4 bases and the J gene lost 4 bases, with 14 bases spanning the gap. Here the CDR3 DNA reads TGTGCCAGCAGTTCAGACATGGGGATATACGAGCAGTACTTC. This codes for CASSSDMGIYEQYF.

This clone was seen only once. The DNA of the CDR3 is TGTGCCAGCTCTCCCGGGACACACTACAATGAGCAGTTCTTC. It codes for CASSPGTHYNEQFF. This chain connects TRBV18 to TRBJ2-1; D may be TRBD1 (6 bases). V gave up 6 bases and J gave up 3 bases, with 12 bases separating them. CDR3 length: 14 residues. Per the germline V gene, CDR1 is KGHSH and CDR2 is LQKENI. The complete variable domain, with remaining parts taken from reference TRBV18 and TRBJ2-1, reads NAGVMQNPRHLVRRRGQEARLRCSPMKGHSHVYWYRQLPEEGLKFMVYLQKENIIDESGMPKERFSAEFPKEGPSILRIQQVVRGDSAAYFCASSPGTHYNEQFFGPGTRLTVL.

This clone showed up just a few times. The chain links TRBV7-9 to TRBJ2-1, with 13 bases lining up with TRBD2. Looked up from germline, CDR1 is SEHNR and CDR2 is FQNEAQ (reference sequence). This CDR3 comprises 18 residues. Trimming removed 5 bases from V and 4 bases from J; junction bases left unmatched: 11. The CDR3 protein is CASSGSRPGLAGYNEQFF. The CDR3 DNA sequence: TGTGCCAGCAGCGGATCTCGACCGGGACTAGCGGGGTACAATGAGCAGTTCTTC.

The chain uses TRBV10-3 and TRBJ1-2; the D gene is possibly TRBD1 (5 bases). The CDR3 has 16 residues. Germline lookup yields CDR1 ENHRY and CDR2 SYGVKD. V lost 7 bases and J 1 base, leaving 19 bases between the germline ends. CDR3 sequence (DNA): TGTGCCATCACCCGGGACCGATCGGTTGTTAACTATGGCTACACCTTC. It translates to CAITRDRSVVNYGYTF.

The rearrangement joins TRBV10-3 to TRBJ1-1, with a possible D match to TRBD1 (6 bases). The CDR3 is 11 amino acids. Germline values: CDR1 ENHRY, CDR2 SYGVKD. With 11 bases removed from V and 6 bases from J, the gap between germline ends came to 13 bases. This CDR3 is CAARDKAEAFF. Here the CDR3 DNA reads TGTGCCGCCCGGGACAAAGCTGAAGCTTTCTTT.

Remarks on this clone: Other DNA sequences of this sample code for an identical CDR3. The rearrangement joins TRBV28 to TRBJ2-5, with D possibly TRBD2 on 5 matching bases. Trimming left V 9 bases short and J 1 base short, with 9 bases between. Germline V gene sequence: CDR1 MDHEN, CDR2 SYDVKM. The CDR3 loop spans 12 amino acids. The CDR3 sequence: CASSRGQETQYF. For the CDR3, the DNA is TGTGCCAGTTCCCGGGGCCAAGAGACCCAGTACTTC.

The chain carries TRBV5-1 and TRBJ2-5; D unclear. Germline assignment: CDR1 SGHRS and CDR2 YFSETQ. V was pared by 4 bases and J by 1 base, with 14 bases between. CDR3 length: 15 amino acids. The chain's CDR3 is CASSPSRPAQETQYF. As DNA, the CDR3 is TGCGCCAGCAGCCCCTCTCGACCGGCCCAAGAGACCCAGTACTTC.

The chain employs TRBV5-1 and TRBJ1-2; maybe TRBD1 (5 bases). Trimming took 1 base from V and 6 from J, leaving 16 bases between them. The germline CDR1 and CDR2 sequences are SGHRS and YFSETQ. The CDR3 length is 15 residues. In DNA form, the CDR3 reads TGCGCCAGCAGCTTGTGGGGCTCCCTAAGTGATGGCTACACCTTC. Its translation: CASSLWGSLSDGYTF. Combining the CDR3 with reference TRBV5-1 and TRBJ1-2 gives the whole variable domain KAGVTQTPRYLIKTRGQQVTLSCSPISGHRSVSWYQQTPGQGLQFLFEYFSETQRNKGNFPGRFSGRQFSNSRSEMNVSTLELGDSALYLCASSLWGSLSDGYTFGSGTRLTVV.

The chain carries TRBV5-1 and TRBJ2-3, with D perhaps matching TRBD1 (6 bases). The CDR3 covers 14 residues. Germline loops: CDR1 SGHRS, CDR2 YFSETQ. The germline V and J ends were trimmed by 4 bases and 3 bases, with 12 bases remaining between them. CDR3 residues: CASSAEDSTDTQYF. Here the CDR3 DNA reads TGCGCCAGCAGCGCGGAGGACAGTACAGATACGCAGTATTTT.

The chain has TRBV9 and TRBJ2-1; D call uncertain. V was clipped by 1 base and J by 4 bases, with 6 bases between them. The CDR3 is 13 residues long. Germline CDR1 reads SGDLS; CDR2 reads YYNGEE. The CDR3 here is CASSVSPYNEQFF. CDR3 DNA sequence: TGTGCCAGCAGCGTAAGTCCGTACAATGAGCAGTTCTTC.

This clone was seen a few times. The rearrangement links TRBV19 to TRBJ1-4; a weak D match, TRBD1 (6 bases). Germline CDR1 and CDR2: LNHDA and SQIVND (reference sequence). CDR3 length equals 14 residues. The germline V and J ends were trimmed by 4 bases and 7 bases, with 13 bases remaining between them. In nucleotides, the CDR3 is TGTGCCAGTAGTACTACCTGGGGGGCTGAAAAACTGTTTTTT. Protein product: CASSTTWGAEKLFF.

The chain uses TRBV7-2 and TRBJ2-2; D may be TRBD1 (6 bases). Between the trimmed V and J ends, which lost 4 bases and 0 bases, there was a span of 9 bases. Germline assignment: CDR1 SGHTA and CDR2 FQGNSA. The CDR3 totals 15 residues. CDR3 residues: CASSSQGTNTGELFF. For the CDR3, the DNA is TGTGCCAGCAGCTCACAGGGTACGAACACCGGGGAGCTGTTTTTT.

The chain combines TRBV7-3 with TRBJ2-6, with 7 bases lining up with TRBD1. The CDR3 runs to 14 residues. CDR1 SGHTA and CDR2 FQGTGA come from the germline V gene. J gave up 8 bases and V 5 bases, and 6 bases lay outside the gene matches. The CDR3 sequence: CASSRRGSSNVLTF. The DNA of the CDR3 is TGTGCCAGCAGCCGCAGGGGGAGTTCCAACGTCCTGACTTTC.

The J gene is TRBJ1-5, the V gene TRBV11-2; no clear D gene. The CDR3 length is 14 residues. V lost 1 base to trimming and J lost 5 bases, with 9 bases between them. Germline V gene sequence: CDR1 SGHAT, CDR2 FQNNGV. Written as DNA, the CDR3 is TGTGCCAGCAGCTTAGTTCAGAGACATCAGCCCCAGCATTTT. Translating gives CASSLVQRHQPQHF.

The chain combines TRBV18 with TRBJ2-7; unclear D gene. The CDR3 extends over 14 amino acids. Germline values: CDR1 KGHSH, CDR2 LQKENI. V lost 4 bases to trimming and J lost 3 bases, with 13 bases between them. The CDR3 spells CASSLGELNYEQYF. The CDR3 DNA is TGTGCCAGCTCACTAGGAGAGCTTAACTACGAGCAGTACTTC. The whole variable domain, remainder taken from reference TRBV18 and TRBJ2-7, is NAGVMQNPRHLVRRRGQEARLRCSPMKGHSHVYWYRQLPEEGLKFMVYLQKENIIDESGMPKERFSAEFPKEGPSILRIQQVVRGDSAAYFCASSLGELNYEQYFGPGTRLTVT.